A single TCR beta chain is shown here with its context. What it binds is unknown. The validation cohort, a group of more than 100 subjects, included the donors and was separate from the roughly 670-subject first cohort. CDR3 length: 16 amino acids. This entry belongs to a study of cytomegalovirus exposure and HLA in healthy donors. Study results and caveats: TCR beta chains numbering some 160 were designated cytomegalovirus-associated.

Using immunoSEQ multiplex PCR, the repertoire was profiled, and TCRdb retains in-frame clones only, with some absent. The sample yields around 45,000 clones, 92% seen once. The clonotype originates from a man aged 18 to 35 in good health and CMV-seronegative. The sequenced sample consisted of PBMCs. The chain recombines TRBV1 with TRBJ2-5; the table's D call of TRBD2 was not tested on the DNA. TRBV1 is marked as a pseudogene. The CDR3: CTSSQLAGDRQETQYF. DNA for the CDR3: TGCACCAGCAGCCAACTAGCGGGAGACAGGCAAGAGACCCAGTACTTC.